This record concerns one T cell receptor (beta chain) sequence. The antigen is unknown. Profiled with immunoSEQ multiplex PCR; TCRdb holds only in-frame clones, not every one. The sample includes under 45,000 clones, approximately 80% of them seen just once. The data were obtained in a study of T cells in localized non-small cell lung cancer. Points from the study as a whole: Heterogeneity cannot be ruled out, as sequencing used one tumor region only. Clonality of T cells reached its maximum in uninvolved adjacent lung, surpassing tumor. Adjacent lung was found to contain a median roughly 58 of the top 100 tumor clones.

The TCR was taken from a man between 35 and 75 years old with stage II lung adenocarcinoma. The sequencing used PBMCs, collected before any cancer treatment.

The CDR3 bases are TGTGCCAGCAGCTTCGGTACTAGTTACAATGAGCAGTTCTTC. Its protein product is CASSFGTSYNEQFF. V usage is TRBV7-3 and J usage is TRBJ2-1, with D maybe TRBD2 (5 bases). The V and J ends lost 3 bases and 4 bases respectively, with 10 bases between them. There are 14 residues in the CDR3. Germline values: CDR1 SGHTA, CDR2 FQGTGA.